A selection of T cell receptor beta chains follows, all from one sample in a study of T-cell memory formation after mild COVID-19. MiXCR, run by TCRdb on the 5' RACE reads, gives a single entry per CDR3 protein. The sample includes about 540,000 distinct CDR3 sequences, around 20% of them seen just once. The sample taken for sequencing was PBMCs or a T cell subset sorted from them (not recorded which). These receptors came from an adult woman who had mild COVID-19 (a few samples of this study predate the infection). Cell type and time point are not known. Each CDR3 is given with its conserved first and last residue. Fields, in order: D gene, clone size, V gene, J gene, CDR3 protein, CDR3 DNA. D genes are given only for firm matches. The size of a clone is reported for some rows only, either as once, few or many, or as a class for expanded clones.

NA,few,TRBV7-6,TRBJ2-5,CASSLLSGVLQETQYF,TGTGCCAGCAGCTTATTGTCGGGGGTCCTCCAAGAGACCCAGTACTTC
NA,NA,TRBV7-9,TRBJ1-2,CASSLVQTYGYTF,TGTGCCAGCAGCTTAGTGCAGACTTATGGCTACACCTTC
NA,NA,TRBV25-1,TRBJ2-5,CASSEGQGKETQYF,TGTGCCAGCAGTGAGGGTCAGGGTAAAGAGACCCAGTACTTC
TRBD1,NA,TRBV5-1,TRBJ1-2,CASSHNGQGLYGYTF,TGCGCCAGCAGCCACAACGGACAGGGCCTCTATGGCTACACCTTC
TRBD1,many,TRBV5-1,TRBJ2-5,CASSLVAGQGGETQYF,TGCGCCAGCAGCTTGGTGGCGGGACAGGGTGGAGAGACCCAGTACTTC
TRBD1,NA,TRBV7-9,TRBJ2-1,CASSGDRSFNEQFF,TGTGCCAGCAGCGGGGACAGGTCTTTCAATGAGCAGTTCTTC
NA,NA,TRBV4-1,TRBJ2-7,CASSQEALVYEQYF,TGCGCCAGCAGCCAAGAGGCACTAGTGTACGAGCAGTACTTC
NA,NA,TRBV7-3,TRBJ1-2,CASNRGGSSNYGYTF,TGTGCCAGCAACCGAGGGGGGAGCTCTAACTATGGCTACACCTTC
NA,NA,TRBV7-3,TRBJ2-2,CASSPYAGVTTGELFF,TGTGCCAGCAGCCCCTACGCAGGGGTGACCACCGGGGAGCTGTTTTTT
TRBD1,NA,TRBV10-3,TRBJ2-7,CAIKRTGIGSYEQYF,TGTGCCATCAAACGGACAGGGATCGGATCCTACGAGCAGTACTTC
NA,few,TRBV4-1,TRBJ1-6,CASSQRATDLYNSPLHF,TGCGCCAGCAGCCAGCGGGCTACGGACCTCTATAATTCACCCCTCCACTTT
NA,NA,TRBV27,TRBJ1-1,CASSLATGWRQAFF,TGTGCCAGCAGTTTAGCCACAGGCTGGAGACAAGCTTTCTTT
NA,few,TRBV12-3/TRBV12-4,TRBJ2-7,CASRKRQPLRYEQYF,TGTGCCAGCAGGAAAAGACAGCCCTTAAGATACGAGCAGTACTTC
NA,NA,TRBV4-2,TRBJ1-2,CASSQGTDGGANYGYTF,TGTGCCAGCAGCCAAGGGACTGACGGGGGCGCGAACTATGGCTACACCTTC
NA,NA,TRBV2,TRBJ1-2,CASSDRGTYGYTF,TGTGCCAGCAGCGACCGGGGCACCTATGGCTACACCTTC
NA,NA,TRBV6-5,TRBJ2-3,CASSYSGDTYSTDTQYF,TGTGCCAGCAGTTACTCGGGCGACACTTATAGCACAGATACGCAGTATTTT
NA,many,TRBV10-3,TRBJ1-5,CAIRPGLGNQPQHF,TGTGCCATCAGGCCGGGTCTTGGGAATCAGCCCCAGCATTTT
TRBD1,few,TRBV7-2,TRBJ2-5,CASSSGTGRETQYF,TGTGCCAGCAGTTCCGGGACAGGGAGAGAGACCCAGTACTTC
TRBD2,NA,TRBV6-1,TRBJ2-6,CASSGTSGRIGANVLTF,TGTGCCAGCAGTGGGACTAGCGGGAGGATTGGGGCCAACGTCCTGACTTTC
NA,NA,TRBV12-3/TRBV12-4,TRBJ1-3,CASSLARRSSGNTIYF,TGTGCCAGCAGTTTGGCCCGGAGGTCCTCTGGAAACACCATATATTTT
TRBD2,few,TRBV15,TRBJ2-3,CATSRDVAGADTQYF,TGTGCCACCAGCAGAGATGTGGCGGGGGCAGATACGCAGTATTTT
TRBD1,few,TRBV11-2,TRBJ1-5,CASSPYGTGGRNQPQHF,TGTGCCAGCAGCCCCTATGGGACAGGGGGTCGGAATCAGCCCCAGCATTTT
NA,few,TRBV20-1,TRBJ2-1,CSARDQPYNEQFF,TGCAGTGCTAGAGATCAACCCTACAATGAGCAGTTCTTC
NA,NA,TRBV11-2,TRBJ2-6,CASSTPQGRAGANVLTF,TGTGCCAGCAGCACGCCACAGGGGAGGGCTGGGGCCAACGTCCTGACTTTC
NA,few,TRBV18,TRBJ2-7,CASSPEAYEQYF,TGTGCCAGCTCACCGGAGGCCTACGAGCAGTACTTC
TRBD1,few,TRBV15,TRBJ1-1,CATRQGLNTEAFF,TGTGCCACGCGACAGGGATTGAACACTGAAGCTTTCTTT
NA,few,TRBV5-6,TRBJ2-7,CASSLAVEQYF,TGTGCCAGCAGCTTAGCCGTCGAGCAGTACTTC
TRBD2,few,TRBV20-1,TRBJ2-7,CSASKNGGRLVDEQYF,TGCAGTGCTAGTAAGAATGGCGGGAGGTTAGTCGACGAGCAGTACTTC
NA,NA,TRBV12-3/TRBV12-4,TRBJ1-3,CASSGPNGNTIYF,TGTGCCAGCAGCGGGCCGAATGGAAACACCATATATTTT
TRBD1,few,TRBV27,TRBJ2-1,CASSRSQGAWNEQFF,TGTGCCAGCAGTAGGAGTCAGGGGGCATGGAATGAGCAGTTCTTC
NA,NA,TRBV7-8,TRBJ1-5,CASSADVRTAIGNQPQHF,TGTGCCAGCAGCGCTGACGTTCGGACCGCAATTGGCAATCAGCCCCAGCATTTT
NA,few,TRBV15,TRBJ2-3,CATSSQEDTQYF,TGTGCCACCAGCAGCCAAGAAGATACGCAGTATTTT
TRBD2,few,TRBV9,TRBJ2-1,CASSVYSGTSGNNEEFF,TGTGCCAGCAGCGTATACTCCGGGACTAGCGGAAACAATGAGGAGTTCTTC
NA,NA,TRBV6-5,TRBJ2-2,CASSYSGLGEVRTGELFF,TGTGCCAGCAGTTACTCAGGGTTGGGGGAAGTGAGGACCGGGGAGCTGTTTTTT
NA,NA,TRBV20-1,TRBJ2-3,CSARVVPAADTQYF,TGCAGTGCTAGAGTAGTACCGGCGGCAGATACGCAGTATTTT
NA,NA,TRBV3-1,TRBJ2-2,CASSQDGRRGWAGELFF,TGTGCCAGCAGCCAAGATGGTCGCAGGGGATGGGCCGGGGAGCTGTTTTTT
NA,NA,TRBV3-1,TRBJ2-1,CASSPDSSPTYNEQFF,TGTGCCAGCAGCCCGGATTCTAGCCCCACCTACAATGAGCAGTTCTTC
NA,NA,TRBV4-1,TRBJ2-7,CASSPETRDTYEQYF,TGCGCCAGCAGCCCTGAGACCCGGGACACCTACGAGCAGTACTTC
TRBD1,NA,TRBV12-3/TRBV12-4,TRBJ1-5,CASTLGQASEPQHF,TGTGCCAGCACCCTCGGACAGGCGTCGGAGCCCCAGCATTTT
NA,few,TRBV19,TRBJ2-1,CASRGLLTKPYNEQFF,TGTGCCAGTAGAGGACTCCTCACTAAACCTTACAATGAGCAGTTCTTC
TRBD1,few,TRBV20-1,TRBJ2-2,CSAPQGALPGELFF,TGCAGTGCTCCGCAGGGGGCTTTACCCGGGGAGCTGTTTTTT
NA,many,TRBV6-5,TRBJ2-7,CASSYSRLAYSYEQYF,TGTGCCAGCAGTTACTCGAGGCTAGCGTACTCCTACGAGCAGTACTTC
NA,few,TRBV7-3,TRBJ2-6,CASSRQPSGANVLTF,TGTGCCAGCTCAAGACAGCCCTCTGGGGCCAACGTCCTGACTTTC
TRBD1,NA,TRBV6-5,TRBJ1-1,CASSYSKGQLNTEAFF,TGTGCCAGCAGTTACTCGAAGGGACAGTTGAACACTGAAGCTTTCTTT
NA,NA,TRBV6-5,TRBJ2-7,CASSYSGAGSPYEQYF,TGTGCCAGCAGTTACTCGGGTGCAGGGTCCCCCTACGAGCAGTACTTC
TRBD1,few,TRBV5-1,TRBJ2-3,CASSSPRDRGTDTQYF,TGCGCCAGCAGCTCCCCCCGGGACAGGGGCACAGATACGCAGTATTTT
TRBD2,NA,TRBV29-1,TRBJ2-2,CSATTGTSGRKYTGELFF,TGCAGCGCAACAACCGGGACTAGCGGGAGGAAGTACACCGGGGAGCTGTTTTTT